Listed below are T cell receptor beta chains from one sample, sequenced in a study of shared clonotypes between healthy human individuals. Generated by immunoSEQ multiplex PCR, the TCRdb table keeps only in-frame clones and is missing some. This sample has around 750,000 clones, with around two thirds found just once. The specimen was memory CD4+ T cells sorted from blood. Receptors were obtained from a woman aged 25 to 39 in good health. CDR3s leave out the opening cysteine and the closing phenylalanine or tryptophan. Clone size is given for some rows only: seen once, a few or many times, or a class if the clone is expanded.

cdr3_length,v_call,j_call,clone_size,cdr3_aa
7,TRBV20-1,TRBJ1-2,-,SARVGYT
12,TRBV29-1,TRBJ2-2,-,SVVAGRNTGELF
13,TRBV11-2,TRBJ1-4,-,ASSERGQGYEKLF
12,TRBV2,TRBJ2-7,-,ASTEGGGRYEQY
14,TRBV6-1,TRBJ2-7,once,ASSEAWTPKPTEQY
15,TRBV28,TRBJ2-1,-,ASSFYISGPAVNEQF
8,TRBV20-1,TRBJ2-7,-,LSGTELAD
12,TRBV28,TRBJ2-7,-,ASTWTGQSYEQY
11,TRBV7-7,TRBJ2-7,-,ASSPDSYGEQY
13,TRBV27,TRBJ1-2,-,ASSFNGRGLYGYT
10,TRBV2,TRBJ2-7,-,ACETGAYEQY
12,TRBV7-7,TRBJ1-2,-,ASSTPLTTYGYT
13,TRBV16,TRBJ1-1,-,ASSQDRAGNTEAF
13,TRBV5-1,TRBJ2-7,few,ASSGSAGGWNEQY
11,TRBV7-3,TRBJ2-2,-,ASSLAVSGELF
11,TRBV25-1,TRBJ2-1,-,ASSEGRVNEQF
14,TRBV2,TRBJ1-4,-,ASSGPTGGGGAKLF
15,TRBV4-1,TRBJ1-5,-,ASSQDWTGESGGPQH
13,TRBV6-1,TRBJ1-5,-,ASSEGAGLYQPQH
13,TRBV7-2,TRBJ2-4,-,ASSLGLGVQNIQY
14,TRBV4-1,TRBJ1-5,-,ASSLRFSGGNQPQH
13,TRBV6-1,TRBJ1-5,-,ASSARGLGDQPQH
11,TRBV6-1,TRBJ1-4,-,AGRDRGNEKLF
10,TRBV28,TRBJ2-1,-,ASSDRGVEQF
11,TRBV28,TRBJ2-7,few,ASSSVVVAGQY